This is a list of T cell receptor beta chains from one sample in a study of OX40 agonist ivuxolimab in advanced cancers. Repertoires were generated with immunoSEQ multiplex PCR, while TCRdb's copy carries only in-frame clones and drops some. The sample contains over 70,000 clones, roughly 85% of which appear only once. This material consisted of CD4+ or CD8+ T cells sorted from blood, taken in a trial of the OX40 agonist ivuxolimab. The receptors were gathered from an adult with an advanced solid tumor such as melanoma, head and neck, liver or kidney cancer. Each CDR3 is given with its conserved first and last residue. The order of the fields is clone size, V gene, D gene, J gene, CDR3 DNA, CDR3 protein. D genes are given only for firm matches. Rows give clone size only sometimes, using once, few, many, or a class for an expanded clone.

-,TRBV30,TRBD1,TRBJ2-3,TGTGCCTGGAGTAGGGACAGGGGCGCGGGGACGCAGTATTTT,CAWSRDRGAGTQYF
-,TRBV5-1,-,TRBJ2-5,TGCGCCAGCAGCCAAAGGGGGGCAGGGCGGGAGACCCAGTACTTC,CASSQRGAGRETQYF
-,TRBV7-9,-,TRBJ1-4,TGTGCCAGCAGCTTAGACACAGGGCTTAATGAAAAACTGTTTTTT,CASSLDTGLNEKLFF
-,TRBV29-1,-,TRBJ1-2,TGCAGCGTTGGAGATCCTAACTATGGCTACACCTTC,CSVGDPNYGYTF
-,TRBV29-1,-,TRBJ2-7,TGCAGCGTTTCTGAAACATTCCCGGGGGAGCAGTACTTC,CSVSETFPGEQYF
-,TRBV5-1,-,TRBJ1-5,TGCGCCAGCAGCTCAACGGGGAATAGCAATCAGCCCCAGCATTTT,CASSSTGNSNQPQHF
-,TRBV9,-,TRBJ1-1,TGTGCCAGCAGCGCGGACCCGGACACTGAAGCTTTCTTT,CASSADPDTEAFF
-,TRBV6-6,TRBD1,TRBJ1-1,TGTGCCAGCAGCCCGGACAGGGGAAAGGCTTTCTTT,CASSPDRGKAFF
-,TRBV6-5,TRBD1,TRBJ1-2,TGTGCCAGCAGCTGGGGGCAGGGGGCTGCTCACGGCTACACCTTC,CASSWGQGAAHGYTF
once,TRBV4-3,TRBD1,TRBJ1-2,TGCGCCAGCAGCCCAGGCAGGGGGCTCTTCGGTGAGGGCTACACCTTC,CASSPGRGLFGEGYTF
-,TRBV2,-,TRBJ2-7,TGTGCCAGCAGTGATCTAACAGGGTTGTCTTACGAGCAGTACTTC,CASSDLTGLSYEQYF
-,TRBV5-1,TRBD1,TRBJ2-5,TGCGCCAGCAGCTTCGGGACAGGACGAGAGACCCAGTACTTC,CASSFGTGRETQYF
-,TRBV19,-,TRBJ2-3,TGTGCCAGTGCTTCGATGGGGGGAACGGGTACGACAGATACGCAGTATTTT,CASASMGGTGTTDTQYF
-,TRBV21-1,-,TRBJ2-7,TGTGCCAGCAGCGCGGAGGCCCTAGCGGGGGGTCTCAGCTCCTACGAGCAGTACTTC,CASSAEALAGGLSSYEQYF
once,TRBV4-1,-,TRBJ1-2,TGCGCCAGCAGCCAAGAACCCCCTCCGGGGCCCGGCTATGGCTACACCTTC,CASSQEPPPGPGYGYTF
-,TRBV25-1,-,TRBJ1-1,TGTGCCAGCAGTGATTTAGAACAGGACAACACTGAAGCTTTCTTT,CASSDLEQDNTEAFF
once,TRBV7-6,TRBD2,TRBJ2-1,TGTGCCAGCAGCTTAGGGGCAGCGGGGGGTTACAATGAGCAGTTCTTC,CASSLGAAGGYNEQFF
-,TRBV30,-,TRBJ1-6,TGTGCCTGGAGTGTAACCCTGTATTCACCCCTCCACTTT,CAWSVTLYSPLHF
-,TRBV19,-,TRBJ2-7,TGTGCCAGTAGTATATTAGTCGGGCAGGGCTACGAGCAGTACTTC,CASSILVGQGYEQYF
-,TRBV2,TRBD1,TRBJ1-2,TGTGCCAGCGGGGGGACGGACAGGTCCTATGGCTACACCTTC,CASGGTDRSYGYTF
-,TRBV5-1,-,TRBJ2-7,TGCGCCAGCAGCCTTCTGGATTACGAGCAGTACTTC,CASSLLDYEQYF
-,TRBV9,-,TRBJ2-5,TGTGCCAGCAGCCCTGGGCAAGGCTCATCCCTCCGGACCCAGTACTTC,CASSPGQGSSLRTQYF
-,TRBV9,TRBD1,TRBJ2-5,TGTGCCAGCGGAGCGGGGACAGGGTGGGGAGAGACCCAGTACTTC,CASGAGTGWGETQYF
-,TRBV5-4,-,TRBJ1-2,TGTGCCAGCAGCCGAGGCTCGGGGGGGAACTATGGCTACACCTTC,CASSRGSGGNYGYTF
-,TRBV10-3,-,TRBJ1-6,TGTGCCATCAGTGAGTCGAGCGTCCTGGAGTCACCCCTCCACTTT,CAISESSVLESPLHF
-,TRBV13,TRBD1,TRBJ1-2,TGTGCCAGCAGCCCGGGACAGACCCCCCGGACCAACTATGGCTACACCTTC,CASSPGQTPRTNYGYTF
-,TRBV25-1,TRBD2,TRBJ2-7,TGTGCCAGCAGCTTTCCCGGGACTATGGGCTACGAGCAGTACTTC,CASSFPGTMGYEQYF
-,TRBV4-1,-,TRBJ2-2,TGCGCCAGCAGCCTACGGGGTAGCGAGGGCACCGGGGAGCTGTTTTTT,CASSLRGSEGTGELFF
-,TRBV5-4,-,TRBJ2-1,TGTGCCAGCAGCCCTGCCAGCGATGAGCAGTTCTTC,CASSPASDEQFF
-,TRBV6-1,-,TRBJ1-1,TGTGCCAGCATCCCGATGCCGGGACTGAACACTGAAGCTTTCTTT,CASIPMPGLNTEAFF
-,TRBV6-5,-,TRBJ1-1,TGTGCCAGCAGTGTGCCGGGGGACACTGAAGCTTTCTTT,CASSVPGDTEAFF
-,TRBV11-3,-,TRBJ1-1,TGTGCCAGCAGCTTAGAGGGCAGGGGAACTGAAGCTTTCTTT,CASSLEGRGTEAFF
-,TRBV16,-,TRBJ1-2,TGTGCCAGCAGCCAATCTATATACGACAGCGCCTATGGCTACACCTTC,CASSQSIYDSAYGYTF
-,TRBV2,-,TRBJ1-4,TGTGCCAGCAGTGGAACCGGGACTACAAATGAAAAACTGTTTTTT,CASSGTGTTNEKLFF
-,TRBV5-6,-,TRBJ2-1,TGTGCCAGCAGCCTGGGACTTCGGGCGCCCTCCTACAATGAGCAGTTCTTC,CASSLGLRAPSYNEQFF
once,TRBV27,-,TRBJ2-5,TGTGCCAGCAGCCGGGCGGGTGGGGAGGAAGAGACCCAGTACTTC,CASSRAGGEEETQYF
-,TRBV28,-,TRBJ1-6,TGTGCCAGCAGAGCAGGACATAATTCACCCCTCCACTTT,CASRAGHNSPLHF
-,TRBV5-1,-,TRBJ1-5,TGCGCCAGCAGTCCGGATAGCAATCAGCCCCAGCATTTT,CASSPDSNQPQHF
-,TRBV7-2,-,TRBJ2-7,TGTGCCAGCAGCTTACGTCCCCCGGGGGCGAACTCCTACGAGCAGTACTTC,CASSLRPPGANSYEQYF
-,TRBV9,-,TRBJ1-1,TGTGCCAGCAGCCCAGAGAACACTGAAGCTTTCTTT,CASSPENTEAFF
-,TRBV7-6,-,TRBJ1-1,TGTGCCAGCACCCCAACCGCGGGGCAGGTGAACACTGAAGCTTTCTTT,CASTPTAGQVNTEAFF
-,TRBV28,-,TRBJ1-5,TGTGCCAGCAGTTTTCAGGGGAGCAATCAGCCCCAGCATTTT,CASSFQGSNQPQHF
-,TRBV10-3,-,TRBJ1-4,TGTGCCATCAGTGAGGACGGGGGTAACGAAAAACTGTTTTTT,CAISEDGGNEKLFF
-,TRBV5-1,-,TRBJ2-2,TGCGCCAGCAGCTTGGCCTTGAGGGGCGGCGCCGGGGAGCTGTTTTTT,CASSLALRGGAGELFF
-,TRBV7-9,TRBD1,TRBJ1-1,TGTGCCAGCAGCCGTGACAGGGGTCCTGAAGCTTTCTTT,CASSRDRGPEAFF
-,TRBV6-1,-,TRBJ2-5,TGTGCCAGCAGAACCAGCGGCTGGGAGACCCAGTACTTC,CASRTSGWETQYF
-,TRBV7-7,-,TRBJ2-1,TGTGCTAGCAGCCCCCGGTCGGGGGATGGAAATGAGCAGTTCTTC,CASSPRSGDGNEQFF
-,TRBV30,-,TRBJ1-2,TGTGCCTGGAGTGTAATTCTCTCGAGCAACTATGGCTACACCTTC,CAWSVILSSNYGYTF
-,TRBV6-1,-,TRBJ2-2,TGTGCCAGCAGTGACCCTCGAGGAGCAACCACCGCCGGGGAGCTGTTTTTT,CASSDPRGATTAGELFF
-,TRBV4-2,-,TRBJ2-7,TGTGCCAGCAGCCAAGATATTTTAGGCGACGAGCAGTACTTC,CASSQDILGDEQYF
once,TRBV5-6,-,TRBJ1-2,TGTGCCGGCAGCTCGAAGACAGGAGTCTATGGCTACACCTTC,CAGSSKTGVYGYTF
-,TRBV15,TRBD1,TRBJ2-3,TGTGCCACGGGCCACTCCAGGGGGCAGACAGATACGCAGTATTTT,CATGHSRGQTDTQYF
-,TRBV19,TRBD1,TRBJ2-3,TGTGCCAGTACCCCGGACAGGGGGACTAGCACAGATACGCAGTATTTT,CASTPDRGTSTDTQYF
-,TRBV2,TRBD1,TRBJ2-7,TGTGCCAGCAGGGGGACAGCCTACGAGCAGTACTTC,CASRGTAYEQYF
-,TRBV19,-,TRBJ1-5,TGTGCCAGTAGTATGGGGCAGGGAGGCAATCAGCCCCAGCATTTT,CASSMGQGGNQPQHF